This T cell receptor (beta chain) derives from a study of T cells after yellow fever vaccination. Using its own MiXCR run on the 5' RACE reads, TCRdb lists one record per CDR3 protein. In the table there are some 260,000 distinct CDR3 sequences, about 5% of which are singletons. The V gene's germline CDR1 is DFQATT and CDR2 SNEGSKA (reference sequence). V was pared by 6 bases and J by 0 bases, with 12 bases between. The CDR3 consists of 13 residues. This clonotype was counted ten times or more. The TCR comes from a man between 18 and 35 years old who received the YFV17D yellow fever vaccine. The chain employs TRBV20-1 and TRBJ2-7; D not resolved. Sequencing was performed on CD4+ T cells sorted from PBMCs, taken on the day of the yellow fever booster vaccination. CDR3 region: CSAANTISYEQYF. CDR3 coding DNA: TGCAGTGCCGCCAACACGATCTCCTACGAGCAGTACTTC.